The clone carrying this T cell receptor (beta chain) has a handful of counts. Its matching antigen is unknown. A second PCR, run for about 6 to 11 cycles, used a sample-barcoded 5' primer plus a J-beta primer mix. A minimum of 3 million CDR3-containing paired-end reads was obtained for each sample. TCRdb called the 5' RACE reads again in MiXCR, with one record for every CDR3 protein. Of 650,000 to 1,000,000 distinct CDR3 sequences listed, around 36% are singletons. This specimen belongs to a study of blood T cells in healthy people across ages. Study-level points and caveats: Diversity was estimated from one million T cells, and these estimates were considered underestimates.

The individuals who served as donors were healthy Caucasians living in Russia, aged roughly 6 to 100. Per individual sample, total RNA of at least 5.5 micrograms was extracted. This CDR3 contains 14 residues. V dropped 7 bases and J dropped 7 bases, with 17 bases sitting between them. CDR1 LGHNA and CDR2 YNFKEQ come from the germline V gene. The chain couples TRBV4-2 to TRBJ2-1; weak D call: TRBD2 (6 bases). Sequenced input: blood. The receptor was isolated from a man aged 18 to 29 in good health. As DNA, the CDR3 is TGTGCCAGCACCCTCGAGGGCGGGGCGAATGAGCAGTTCTTC. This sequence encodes CASTLEGGANEQFF.